The next 2 T cell receptor beta chains were all read from a single sample in a study of response to subunit inactivated influenza vaccine. From the RT-PCR reads, TCRdb called clonotypes with MiXCR, one entry per CDR3 protein. Here the sample spans about 700,000 distinct CDR3 sequences, approximately 14% being singletons. The sequencing used PBMCs from blood, collected 11 to 12 days after vaccination. The receptor source for this set is a man in his fifties who received an inactivated influenza vaccine.

This chain joins TRBV20-1 and TRBJ1-2; D unclear. The CDR3 contains 13 residues. The V end lost 8 bases, the J end lost 4 bases, and 17 bases lay between the germline ends. Germline V gene lookup returns CDR1 DFQATT and CDR2 SNEGSKA (reference sequence). In nucleotides, the CDR3 is TGCAGTACGGGAGGGCAGAGAAGCTATGGCTACACCTTC. As protein: CSTGGQRSYGYTF.

This clonotype was seen once. The chain employs TRBV1 and TRBJ2-1. TRBV1 is a known pseudogene. The CDR3 is 15 amino acids. CDR3 nucleotides: TGCACCAGCAGCCAAAGTCTAAAGGGTCACAATGAGCAGTTCTTC. Protein: CTSSQSLKGHNEQFF.